This T cell receptor (beta chain) was captured by sequencing in a study of identical twins. TCRdb re-derived calls from the 5' RACE reads in MiXCR, one entry per CDR3 protein. Seen here are roughly 190,000 distinct CDR3 sequences, around 15% observed once, and the top ten hold 40%. This clonotype has just a few counts. The length of the CDR3 is 15 residues. Germline loops: CDR1 DFQATT, CDR2 SNEGSKA (reference sequence). Trimming at V came to 4 bases and at J to 9 bases, leaving 11 bases not matched to a gene. This same sample was also taken into another study, of T cells expressing NK-cell markers. That paper adds: Within the sequenced cohort of eight donors, seven exhibited HCMV seropositivity and one was seronegative. The study found dominant NKG2C+ clonotypes at about 1.0-8% of CD8+ T cells in five or six donors.

The specimen sequenced was CD8+ T cells sorted from blood. The chain carries TRBV20-1 and TRBJ2-1; 11 nucleotides match TRBD1. The sequence came from a woman aged 18-29 years in good health. The CDR3 spells CSATWIGTGGIEQFF. The CDR3 DNA reads TGCAGTGCTACTTGGATCGGGACAGGGGGAATTGAGCAGTTCTTC.